The 6 T cell receptor beta chains presented below share a single source sample, sequenced in a study of control samples from healthy donors and cancer patients. Only in-frame clones appear in the TCRdb table, and some are missing; sequencing was by immunoSEQ multiplex PCR. The sample consists of roughly 90,000 clones, over 90% of them appearing once. What was sequenced was blood. Source of these receptors: a woman aged 25 to 39 in good health.

Here the CDR3 reads CASSGTVLSLEQFF. DNA for the CDR3: TGCGCCAGCAGCGGGACAGTCTTAAGCCTGGAGCAGTTCTTC. The chain uses TRBV5-1 and TRBJ2-1, with TRBD1 matching over 7 bases. The CDR3 spans 14 residues. Germline V gene lookup returns CDR1 SGHRS and CDR2 YFSETQ. V shed 4 bases and J 10 bases; nucleotides not matched to a gene: 11.

The V and J genes are TRBV3-1 (or the pseudogene TRBV3-2) and TRBJ2-1, with TRBD2 matching 12 bases. Trimming took 4 bases from V and 4 from J; bases not matched to a gene: 5. CDR3 length: 16 residues. Looked up from germline, CDR1 is LGHDT and CDR2 is YNNKEL (reference sequence). The CDR3: CASSRTSGGLYNEQFF. The DNA of the CDR3 is TGTGCCAGCAGCCGAACTAGCGGGGGGCTATACAATGAGCAGTTCTTC.

This chain joins TRBV19 and TRBJ1-2; TRBD1 matches at 7 bases. Looked up from germline, CDR1 is LNHDA and CDR2 is SQIVND (reference sequence). This CDR3 contains 13 residues. Trimming cost V 7 bases and J 6 bases; bases outside gene matches: 8. CDR3 sequence: CASNQGGRHGYTF. In nucleotides, the CDR3 is TGTGCCAGTAATCAGGGGGGTCGGCATGGCTACACCTTC.

This chain connects TRBV5-1 to TRBJ2-5; 7 bases are a match to TRBD1. The CDR3 covers 16 residues. V dropped 4 bases and J dropped 1; count of bases not matched to a gene: 10. The germline V gene encodes CDR1 SGHRS and CDR2 YFSETQ. The CDR3 DNA follows: TGCGCCAGCAGCCATAAGGACAGGACCCTCCAAGAGACCCAGTACTTC. This translates into CASSHKDRTLQETQYF.

The chain employs TRBV19 and TRBJ2-5, with unresolved D. Germline CDR1 reads LNHDA; CDR2 reads SQIVND (reference sequence). The CDR3 contains 12 residues. V was shortened by 7 bases and J by 5 bases, with 11 bases between the two germline ends. CDR3 sequence (DNA): TGTGCCAGTACCTCGGACGGGGAGACCCAGTACTTC. Encoded protein: CASTSDGETQYF.

The chain links TRBV27 to TRBJ1-2; D gene ambiguous. This CDR3 has 13 amino acids. Germline values: CDR1 MNHEY, CDR2 SMNVEV (reference sequence). Trimming cost V 7 bases and J 5 bases, with 14 bases left between them. In nucleotides, the CDR3 is TGTGCCAGCAACAACGCGGGGTTTTATGGCTACACCTTC. Translated: CASNNAGFYGYTF.